This T cell receptor beta chain was profiled in a study of response to subunit inactivated influenza vaccine. The length of the CDR3 is 13 residues. Trimming cost V 6 bases and J 5 bases; bases outside gene matches: 3. Germline V gives CDR1 ENHRY, CDR2 SYGVKD. TCRdb reprocessed the RT-PCR reads with MiXCR, giving one entry per CDR3 protein. This table holds around 850,000 distinct CDR3 sequences, 15% to 20% found once. This clonotype originated in a man aged 50-59 years who received an inactivated influenza vaccine. This rearrangement joins TRBV10-3 to TRBJ1-5; 8 bases agree with TRBD1. Sequencing was performed on PBMCs from blood, taken around 5 days after vaccination. This CDR3 is CAIRDRDDQPQHF. The CDR3, as DNA: TGTGCCATCAGGGACAGGGACGATCAGCCCCAGCATTTT.